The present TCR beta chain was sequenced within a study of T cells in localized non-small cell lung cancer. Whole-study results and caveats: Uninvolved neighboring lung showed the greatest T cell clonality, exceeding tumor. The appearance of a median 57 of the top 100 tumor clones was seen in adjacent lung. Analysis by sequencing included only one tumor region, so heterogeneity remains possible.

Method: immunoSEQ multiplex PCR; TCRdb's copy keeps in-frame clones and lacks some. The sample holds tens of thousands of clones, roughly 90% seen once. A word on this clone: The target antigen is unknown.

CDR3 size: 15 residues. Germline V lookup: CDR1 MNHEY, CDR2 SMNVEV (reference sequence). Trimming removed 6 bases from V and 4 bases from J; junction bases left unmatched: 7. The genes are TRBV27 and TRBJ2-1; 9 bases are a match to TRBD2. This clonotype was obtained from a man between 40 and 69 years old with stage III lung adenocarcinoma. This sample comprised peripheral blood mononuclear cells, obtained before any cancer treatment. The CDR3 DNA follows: TGTGCCAGCAGGTTTAGCGGGGGACAATACAATGAGCAGTTCTTC. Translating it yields CASRFSGGQYNEQFF.